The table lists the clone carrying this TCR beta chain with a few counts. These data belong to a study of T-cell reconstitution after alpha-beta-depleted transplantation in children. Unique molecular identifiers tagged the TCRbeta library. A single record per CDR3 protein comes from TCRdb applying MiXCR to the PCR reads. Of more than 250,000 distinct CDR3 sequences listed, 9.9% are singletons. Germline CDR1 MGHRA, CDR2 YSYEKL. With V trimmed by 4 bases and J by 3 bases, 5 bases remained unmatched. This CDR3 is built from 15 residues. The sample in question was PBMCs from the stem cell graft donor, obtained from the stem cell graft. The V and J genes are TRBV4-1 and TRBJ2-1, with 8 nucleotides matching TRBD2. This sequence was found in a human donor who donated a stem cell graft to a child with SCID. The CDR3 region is CASSPSRGVYNEQFF. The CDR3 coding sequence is TGCGCCAGCAGCCCCTCGCGGGGGGTCTACAATGAGCAGTTCTTC.